This T cell receptor beta chain originates from a study of blood T cell repertoires in COVID-19. With V trimmed by 0 bases and J by 9 bases, 4 bases remained unmatched. CDR3 size: 15 residues. The germline V gene has CDR1 LGHNT and CDR2 FRNRAP. Profiled with immunoSEQ multiplex PCR; TCRdb holds only in-frame clones, not every one. This table holds about 100,000 clones, over 80% found once. The clonotype was recovered from a man aged 50 to 60 with active COVID-19. The rearrangement links TRBV12-5 to TRBJ2-1; 11 bases match TRBD2. The specimen sequenced was peripheral blood. CDR3 bases: TGTGCTAGTGGTTTGGTACTAGCGGGAGCACGTGAGCAGTTCTTC. It encodes CASGLVLAGAREQFF.